This TCR beta chain was found in a study of identical twins. TCRdb itself ran the 5' RACE reads through MiXCR, one entry per CDR3 protein. The profile shows 600,000 to 850,000 distinct CDR3 sequences, 15% to 20% of them singletons. Study observations and caveats: Insertions were reduced in abundant cord blood beta clonotypes but not in memory repertoires.

The table lists this clonotype with a few counts. What it binds is not known. These sequences were also reported in another study, on T cells expressing NK-cell markers. Per that study: The TCR beta repertoires were obtained from sorted CD3+CD56+NKG2C+, CD3+CD56+NKG2C- and CD3+CD56-NKG2C+ T cells. Among the eight sequenced donors, seven tested HCMV-seropositive and one tested seronegative. Among several donors, these clonotypes also ranked first in the CD3+CD56-NKG2C+ fraction.

The sample comprised PBMCs. The sequence was collected from a young woman in good health.

The CDR3 protein is CASSTYGYTF. DNA of the CDR3: TGTGCCAGCAGTACCTATGGCTACACCTTC. V gene TRBV6-1 combines with J gene TRBJ1-2, with no clear D. The CDR3 is 10 residues long. Trimming removed 5 bases at V and 4 bases at J, with 2 bases between. CDR1 is MNHNS and CDR2 is SASEGT in the germline V gene.